This TCR beta chain was obtained from a study of T-cell memory formation after mild COVID-19 (dated by TCRdb to the early 2020s). For context, the study as a whole: TCR sequence clusters from the two donors were found to be largely donor specific. In a couple of donors, T-cell clones that expanded and contracted after mild COVID-19 were followed by sequencing TCRalpha and TCRbeta repertoires longitudinally. The cohort was made up of two young adult volunteers, one female and one male, who were previously healthy.

Ficoll-Paque density gradient centrifugation was the method used to isolate PBMCs. Regarding this clonotype: Its antigen is unknown. No base qualities exist here, and no much larger clone lies one base off it.

Sequencer: Illumina NovaSeq 6000. Using 5'RACE with constant-segment primers, TCRalpha and TCRbeta cDNA libraries were constructed, with sample barcodes and unique molecular identifiers added in the process. Trizol reagent was used to extract RNA from every sample. The libraries were amplified in two PCR steps, and the second step added a second sample barcode and Illumina TruSeq adapters. Sequencing of the libraries was done on an Illumina NovaSeq, producing 2 x 150 bp paired-end reads. The paper's data handling went like this. With migec v1.2.7, reads were demultiplexed and then collapsed into UMI-guided consensus sequences. Using mixcr v2.1.11, UMI consensuses were aligned to TRA and TRB V and J templates and then assembled into clonotypes. Clonotypes were classified as expanded or contracted when called significant by both edgeR and NoisET, with noise models trained on biological replicates. For edgeR calls, the cutoffs were a false discovery rate-adjusted p below 0.01 and a log2 fold-change threshold of 1. As an exploratory analysis of dynamics, max-normalized trajectories of the 1000 most abundant clonotypes were examined by PCA with hierarchical clustering. Separately sequenced CD4+ and CD8+ repertoires were used to assign a CD4 or CD8 phenotype to each responding clone. Through fastp at Q25 and MiXCR, TCRdb rebuilt clones from the public reads, retaining in-frame beta chains. Rows with a matching CDR3 protein are joined into one entry that keeps the most common DNA and genes. TCRdb's processing, not the authors' own work, is the source of the V and J calls. The sample table lists about 400,000 distinct CDR3 sequences, about 25% of them with a count of one. The ten largest clones take up around 14% of the sample.

What the work shows at the level of the full study, not this receptor alone: Contracting CD4+ clones were found mainly in CM and EM memory subsets, while CD8+ clones were enriched in EMRA. Only a couple of mild cases were covered by the study, and larger cohorts that include severe cases with pre-infection samples were considered necessary. Clones contracting from day 15 to 85 had balanced CD4/CD8 phenotypes, while a second wave expanding from day 15 to 37 was biased towards CD4+. SARS-CoV-2 specificity of the second-wave clones peaking on day 37 was not confirmed. Some responding clones were detected in pre-infection memory, which suggested that pre-existing cross-reactive memory T cells had joined the SARS-CoV-2 response.

V is trimmed back by 6 bases and J by 0 bases, and the junction contains 9 bases that no gene match accounts for. The germline V gene sets CDR1 to SGHTA and CDR2 to FQGNSA. Including cysteine and phenylalanine, the CDR3 has 18 amino acids. The sequence is cut down to CDR3 DNA, 54 bases in frame from base 1. The chain is made from TRBV7-2 and TRBJ2-4; TRBD2 fits 12 bases in the junction. The TCR originated in an adult woman who had mild COVID-19 (a few samples of this study predate the infection). The sample titles of this study are shuffled in the database, so cell type and time point are left out; the donor was told from shared clones. The sample consisted of PBMCs or a T cell subset sorted from them (not recorded which). The CDR3: CASSPGLAGLLAKNIQYF. The DNA reads TGTGCCAGCAGTCCAGGACTAGCGGGATTACTAGCCAAAAACATTCAGTACTTC.